This TCR beta chain was sequenced during a study of blood T cell repertoires in COVID-19. In the study overall: Acute-phase and convalescent COVID-19 samples originated in the United States, Italy and Spain. PBMCs, B-cell-depleted T cells, or T cells provided the cDNA or gDNA that made up the material.

Authors' processing steps: Scientists estimated how many nucleated cells there were by amplifying reference gene primers. The table came from immunoSEQ multiplex PCR; TCRdb's copy has only in-frame clones and leaves some out. V, J and clone size are taken as reported in that table, and D and trimming were inferred from the DNA itself. The sample includes about 260,000 clones, 75% to 90% of them seen just once. Germline CDR1 is SGHRS and CDR2 is YFSETQ. Losses at the gene ends were 4 bases for V and 0 bases for J; bases not matched to a gene: 5. CDR3 length: 17 residues. Material for sequencing was peripheral blood. The J gene is TRBJ2-3, the V gene TRBV5-1, with TRBD2 identical over 13 bases. The source of this sequence is a woman aged 40 to 49 with acute or convalescent COVID-19. The DNA of the CDR3 is TGCGCCAGCAGCCCGACGGGACTAGCGGGGAGCACAGATACGCAGTATTTT. As protein: CASSPTGLAGSTDTQYF.